One sample yielded the 18 T cell receptor beta chains listed below, sequenced in a study of blood T cell repertoires in COVID-19. The data were produced by immunoSEQ multiplex PCR, yet TCRdb's version contains in-frame clones alone and is incomplete. The sample lists 52,000 or so clones, less than 90% occurring once. Sequencing input: peripheral blood. Every receptor here comes from a human donor in a cohort sampled during active COVID-19.

The chain couples TRBV28 to TRBJ1-2; D remains unclear. The CDR3 has 12 amino acids. The germline V gene encodes CDR1 MDHEN and CDR2 SYDVKM. Trimming took off 10 bases at V and 3 bases at J, with 12 bases between the two ends. The CDR3 DNA is TGTGCCACCCGCCGGGGAGACTATGGCTACACCTTC. Translating gives CATRRGDYGYTF.

The genes are TRBV6-6 and TRBJ2-3, with TRBD1 as a possible D gene (6 bases). CDR1 and CDR2 from the germline V gene are MNHNY and SVGAGI (reference sequence). Trimming removed 6 bases at V and 1 base at J, with 11 bases between. The CDR3 is made up of 14 amino acids. This chain's CDR3 is CASSGTSRTDTQYF. The DNA of the CDR3 is TGTGCCAGCAGCGGGACATCTCGCACAGATACGCAGTATTTT.

The chain uses TRBV11-2 and TRBJ2-1; the match to TRBD2 covers 8 bases. The J segment lost 1 base and the V segment lost 6 bases, leaving 11 bases of the junction unmatched. This CDR3 comprises 17 residues. CDR1 SGHAT and CDR2 FQNNGV come from the germline V gene. CDR3 residues: CASSPSPSGRSYNEQFF. The CDR3 nucleotides read TGTGCCAGCAGTCCCAGCCCCAGCGGGAGATCCTACAATGAGCAGTTCTTC. The whole variable domain, remainder taken from reference TRBV11-2 and TRBJ2-1, is EAGVAQSPRYKIIEKRQSVAFWCNPISGHATLYWYQQILGQGPKLLIQFQNNGVVDDSQLPKDRFSAERLKGVDSTLKIQPAKLEDSAVYLCASSPSPSGRSYNEQFFGPGTRLTVL.

The chain joins TRBV24-1 to TRBJ1-2, with D uncertain. The V gene's germline CDR1 is KGHDR and CDR2 SFDVKD. The CDR3 length is 13 residues. The V end lost 5 bases, the J end lost 3 bases, and 9 bases lay between the germline ends. The CDR3 DNA is TGTGCCACCAGTGCTTCGGTGGACTATGGCTACACCTTC. Its protein is CATSASVDYGYTF.

This clone has just one count. The chain uses TRBV24-1 and TRBJ2-3; 7 bases match TRBD1. Germline lookup yields CDR1 KGHDR and CDR2 SFDVKD. The CDR3 loop spans 15 amino acids. The junction had 5 bases not matched to a gene; V was cut back by 4 bases and J by 2 bases. CDR3 amino acids: CATSEKTGDTDTQYF. The CDR3 DNA sequence: TGTGCCACCAGTGAAAAAACAGGGGACACAGATACGCAGTATTTT.

V and J are TRBV28 and TRBJ2-7; D is unclear. The CDR3 is 12 amino acids. Germline loops: CDR1 MDHEN, CDR2 SYDVKM. Trimming shortened V by 5 bases and J by 6 bases, and 11 bases separated the two germline ends. CDR3 protein: CASSPPHFEQYF. The DNA for the CDR3 is TGTGCCAGCAGTCCCCCTCACTTCGAGCAGTACTTC.

CDR3: CASSLAGGRETQYF. The CDR3 region has the DNA TGTGCCAGCAGCTTAGCCGGGGGGAGAGAGACCCAGTACTTC. V is TRBV11-3 and J is TRBJ2-5, with 7 bases fitting TRBD2. V lost 1 base and J lost 4; bases outside the gene matches: 3. The V gene's germline CDR1 is SGHNT and CDR2 YENEEA. The CDR3 is 14 amino acids.

The chain joins TRBV7-2 to TRBJ1-1, with TRBD1 as a possible D gene (5 bases). The CDR3 has 15 amino acids. With 2 bases removed from V and 3 bases from J, the gap between germline ends came to 13 bases. CDR1 and CDR2 (germline): SGHTA, FQGNSA. The CDR3 nucleotides read TGTGCCAGCAGCTTAAATTGGGGCCAGGACACTGAAGCTTTCTTT. Protein product: CASSLNWGQDTEAFF.

The rearrangement joins TRBV7-9 to TRBJ2-2, with a possible D match to TRBD1 (6 bases). Trimming cost V 11 bases and J 6 bases, with 7 bases left between them. This CDR3 spans 10 amino acids. The germline gives CDR1 SEHNR, CDR2 FQNEAQ (reference sequence). The CDR3 is CAHRAGELFF. Written as DNA, the CDR3 is TGTGCCCACAGGGCCGGGGAGCTGTTTTTT.

The J gene is TRBJ1-2, the V gene TRBV4-1, with D uncertain. The germline gives CDR1 MGHRA, CDR2 YSYEKL. The CDR3 totals 13 residues. Trimming stripped 3 bases from V and 8 bases from J, with 13 bases between. DNA of the CDR3: TGCGCCAGCAGCCAGGACCGGGGAAGAGGCTACACCTTC. This codes for CASSQDRGRGYTF.

The genes are TRBV5-1 and TRBJ2-2; D call uncertain. The CDR3 runs to 15 residues. Trimming removed 4 bases from V and 6 bases from J, with 16 bases in between. From germline, CDR1 is SGHRS and CDR2 YFSETQ. This CDR3 reads CASSPSTHAAGELFF. CDR3 bases: TGCGCCAGCAGCCCTTCGACTCACGCCGCCGGGGAGCTGTTTTTT.

This clone was picked up one time. This chain links TRBV7-2 with TRBJ1-1; perhaps TRBD1 as D (5 bases). This CDR3 comprises 13 residues. CDR1 is SGHTA and CDR2 is FQGNSA in the germline V gene. V was trimmed by 5 bases and J by 6 bases, leaving 13 bases between them. This chain's CDR3 is CASSPGPGAEAFF. CDR3 bases: TGTGCCAGCAGCCCAGGACCGGGGGCTGAAGCTTTCTTT. The whole variable domain, filled in from reference TRBV7-2 and TRBJ1-1, reads GAGVSQSPSNKVTEKGKDVELRCDPISGHTALYWYRQSLGQGLEFLIYFQGNSAPDKSGLPSDRFSAERTGGSVSTLTIQRTQQEDSAVYLCASSPGPGAEAFFGQGTRLTVV.

This rearrangement joins TRBV7-9 to TRBJ1-6, with TRBD1 matching 8 bases. The germline V gene has CDR1 SEHNR and CDR2 FQNEAQ (reference sequence). This CDR3 spans 15 amino acids. V was clipped by 2 bases and J by 8 bases; unmatched bases: 5. The CDR3: CASSLSGQGDSPLHF. The CDR3 DNA reads TGTGCCAGCAGCTTATCTGGACAGGGCGATTCACCCCTCCACTTT.

The count of this clone is one. The rearrangement links TRBV27 to TRBJ1-1; D is ambiguous. V was pared by 8 bases and J by 8 bases, with 18 bases between. The CDR3 is 13 residues long. Germline CDR1 is MNHEY and CDR2 is SMNVEV (reference sequence). This chain's CDR3 is CASSPFGEREAFF. For the CDR3, the DNA is TGTGCCAGCTCTCCTTTCGGGGAGAGAGAAGCTTTCTTT.

The rearrangement links TRBV11-2 to TRBJ1-2, with 8 nucleotides matching TRBD1. The CDR3 extends over 15 amino acids. Trimming cost V 1 base and J 2 bases; bases outside gene matches: 3. Germline V gene data show CDR1 as SGHAT and CDR2 as FQNNGV. The CDR3 nucleotides are TGTGCCAGCAGCTTAGCCGGACAGGGCAACTATGGCTACACCTTC. Residues: CASSLAGQGNYGYTF.

The rearrangement links TRBV27 to TRBJ1-5, with D tentatively TRBD1 (5 bases). The CDR3 spans 15 residues. V lost 0 bases, J lost 3 bases, and 9 bases lay in between. Germline CDR1 MNHEY, CDR2 SMNVEV (reference sequence). The CDR3 DNA reads as TGTGCCAGCAGTTTATCTCGGGGGAACAATCAGCCCCAGCATTTT. It yields the protein CASSLSRGNNQPQHF.

This chain uses TRBV6-5 with TRBJ2-1, with 8 nucleotides matching TRBD1. CDR3 length equals 14 residues. The J segment lost 1 base and the V segment lost 7 bases, leaving 3 bases of the junction unmatched. Per the germline V gene, CDR1 is MNHEY and CDR2 is SVGAGI. CDR3 amino acids: CASIWDRSYNEQFF. The CDR3 nucleotides read TGTGCCAGCATTTGGGACAGGTCCTACAATGAGCAGTTCTTC.

In this sample, this clone turned up once. The chain recombines TRBV29-1 with TRBJ2-5; 7 positions agree with TRBD1. V was pared by 7 bases and J by 0 bases, with 35 bases of the junction left unmatched. In germline, CDR1 is SQVTM, CDR2 ANQGSEA. The CDR3 is 23 amino acids. In DNA, the CDR3 is TGCAGCGCTTTTCCGCAATGCTGTCCGGGACAGCTAAACCCGAAGAAGTACCAAGAGACCCAGTACTTC. Residues: CSAFPQCCPGQLNPKKYQETQYF.